The 22 T cell receptor beta chains in this list originate from one sample, sequenced in a study of blood T cell repertoires in COVID-19. The assay was immunoSEQ multiplex PCR, and TCRdb's table has in-frame clones only and misses some. Among some 110,000 clones listed, 85% were seen once. Sample: peripheral blood. Receptor source: a woman older than 75 with COVID-19, enrolled during active disease.

This chain uses TRBV28 with TRBJ2-7; 7 bases agree with TRBD1. CDR1 is MDHEN and CDR2 is SYDVKM in the germline V gene. CDR3 length: 14 residues. V shed 7 bases, J shed 3 bases, and the junction held 9 bases outside the gene matches. The CDR3: CASNPGTAVYEQYF. CDR3 DNA sequence: TGTGCCAGCAACCCCGGGACAGCCGTCTACGAGCAGTACTTC.

This clone has just one count. The V gene is TRBV19, the J gene TRBJ2-2; 8 positions match TRBD1. The J segment lost 8 bases and the V segment lost 5 bases, leaving 13 bases of the junction unmatched. Germline V CDR1 and CDR2: LNHDA, SQIVND (reference sequence). There are 16 residues in the CDR3. The DNA for the CDR3 is TGTGCCAGTAGTTCCTTTTTGGGACAGGCTTTTGGGGAGCTGTTTTTT. This codes for CASSSFLGQAFGELFF.

The rearrangement links TRBV19 to TRBJ2-5, with 10 bases matching TRBD2. V lost 6 bases to trimming and J lost 1 base; unmatched junction nucleotides: 8. The CDR3 spans 16 residues. From germline, CDR1 is LNHDA and CDR2 SQIVND (reference sequence). CDR3 amino acids: CASRGSSGSSQETQYF. DNA of the CDR3: TGTGCCAGTAGGGGCTCTAGCGGGAGTTCCCAAGAGACCCAGTACTTC.

The J gene is TRBJ2-1, the V gene TRBV7-8; 9 bases are shared with TRBD2. The V and J ends lost 2 bases and 8 bases, in that order; junction bases with no gene match: 10. CDR3 size: 16 residues. The germline V gene encodes CDR1 SGHVS and CDR2 FQNEAQ. In DNA, the CDR3 is TGTGCCAGCAGCTTAATAGTGGCTAGCGGGATCCATGAGCAGTTCTTC. Its protein is CASSLIVASGIHEQFF.

The chain employs TRBV11-3 and TRBJ2-3; 7 bases agree with TRBD2. With 0 bases clipped from V and 4 bases from J, the junction kept 10 bases outside the gene matches. This CDR3 is built from 17 residues. Germline CDR1 and CDR2: SGHNT and YENEEA. CDR3 nucleotides: TGTGCCAGCAGCTTAGACGGGGGACTACCGGGGGCAGATACGCAGTATTTT. This encodes CASSLDGGLPGADTQYF.

The rearrangement links TRBV7-2 to TRBJ2-5; D perhaps matches TRBD2 (5 bases). The CDR3 is 14 residues long. Trimming stripped 2 bases from V and 5 bases from J, with 12 bases between. Germline V gene data show CDR1 as SGHTA and CDR2 as FQGNSA. CDR3 DNA sequence: TGTGCCAGCAGCTTATCCCTAGCAGCGGAGACCCAGTACTTC. Amino acid sequence: CASSLSLAAETQYF.

The chain carries TRBV6-6 and TRBJ1-2, with 7 bases aligning to TRBD1. The junction had 18 bases not matched to a gene; V was cut back by 5 bases and J by 0 bases. The CDR3 sequence is 19 residues long. Germline lookup yields CDR1 MNHNY and CDR2 SVGAGI (reference sequence). CDR3 in amino acids: CASSQLSPGGLRTNYGYTF. In DNA form, the CDR3 reads TGTGCCAGCAGTCAACTATCCCCAGGGGGATTAAGGACTAACTATGGCTACACCTTC.

The chain uses TRBV29-1 and TRBJ1-2; 9 bases map to TRBD1. The CDR3 is made up of 15 amino acids. The V segment lost 7 bases and the J segment 8 bases; nucleotides outside the gene matches: 17. Germline V CDR1 and CDR2: SQVTM, ANQGSEA. This CDR3 is CSGDRADFGMGGYTF. DNA for the CDR3: TGCAGCGGGGACAGGGCCGACTTTGGGATGGGAGGCTACACCTTC.

The V and J genes are TRBV15 and TRBJ2-1, with D perhaps matching TRBD2 (6 bases). The CDR3 is 18 residues long. Trimming pared 1 base from V and 0 bases from J, leaving 16 bases between. CDR1 and CDR2 (germline): LNHNV, YYDKDF (reference sequence). CDR3 loop: CATSRVAPGGNSYNEQFF. The DNA of the CDR3 is TGTGCCACCAGCAGAGTTGCCCCGGGCGGGAACTCCTACAATGAGCAGTTCTTC.

J is TRBJ1-6 and V is TRBV5-6; D is unresolved. In germline, CDR1 is SGHDT, CDR2 YYEEEE. Trimming pared 2 bases from V and 2 bases from J, leaving 11 bases between. This CDR3 has 16 amino acids. In DNA form, the CDR3 reads TGTGCCAGCAGCTTTACAACAGTCGCCTATAATTCACCCCTCCACTTT. Translating gives CASSFTTVAYNSPLHF.

J is TRBJ2-2 and V is TRBV27; possible D gene TRBD2, 6 bases. From germline, CDR1 is MNHEY and CDR2 SMNVEV (reference sequence). V lost 8 bases and J 4 bases, leaving 14 bases between the germline ends. The CDR3 sequence is 14 residues long. The chain's CDR3 is CASRAGLPTGELFF. The CDR3 DNA sequence: TGTGCCAGCCGCGCGGGACTTCCCACCGGGGAGCTGTTTTTT.

The chain employs TRBV5-1 and TRBJ1-1; D call uncertain. Germline values: CDR1 SGHRS, CDR2 YFSETQ. V lost 5 bases to trimming and J lost 0 bases, with 5 bases between them. The CDR3 is 12 residues long. The CDR3 is CASRTVNTEAFF. CDR3 DNA sequence: TGCGCCAGCAGAACAGTGAACACTGAAGCTTTCTTT. Full variable domain (missing parts from reference TRBV5-1 and TRBJ1-1): KAGVTQTPRYLIKTRGQQVTLSCSPISGHRSVSWYQQTPGQGLQFLFEYFSETQRNKGNFPGRFSGRQFSNSRSEMNVSTLELGDSALYLCASRTVNTEAFFGQGTRLTVV.

This clone was counted a single time. CDR3 protein: CASSLEGQGNGYTF. The CDR3 nucleotides read TGCGCCAGCAGCTTGGAAGGACAGGGAAATGGCTACACCTTC. The V and J genes are TRBV5-1 and TRBJ1-2; 8 bases are shared with TRBD1. The CDR3 has 14 residues. Germline CDR1 SGHRS, CDR2 YFSETQ. Trimming at V came to 0 bases and at J to 6 bases, leaving 4 bases not matched to a gene. The full variable domain, completed using reference TRBV5-1 and TRBJ1-2, is KAGVTQTPRYLIKTRGQQVTLSCSPISGHRSVSWYQQTPGQGLQFLFEYFSETQRNKGNFPGRFSGRQFSNSRSEMNVSTLELGDSALYLCASSLEGQGNGYTFGSGTRLTVV.

V and J are TRBV7-6 and TRBJ2-2; 12 bases are shared with TRBD2. Looked up from germline, CDR1 is SGHVS and CDR2 is FNYEAQ. The CDR3 totals 16 residues. After removal of 3 bases from V and 6 bases from J, the junction contained 5 bases not matched to a gene. CDR3 DNA: TGTGCCAGCAGCTTTACTAGCGGGAGGTTGGCCGGGGAGCTGTTTTTT. Protein product: CASSFTSGRLAGELFF.

The chain couples TRBV19 to TRBJ1-2; possible D gene TRBD1, 5 bases. Germline CDR1 and CDR2: LNHDA and SQIVND (reference sequence). The CDR3 sequence is 15 residues long. Deletions cut 11 bases from V and 3 bases from J, with 22 bases between. In DNA form, the CDR3 reads TGTGCCTCCCAAGGTTTGGGACTCCCGGACTATGGCTACACCTTC. It encodes CASQGLGLPDYGYTF.

This clone was observed a single time. DNA of the CDR3: TGTGCCAGCAGTCCCGGACTAGCGGAACAAGAGACCCAGTACTTC. Amino acid sequence: CASSPGLAEQETQYF. This chain links TRBV28 with TRBJ2-5, with TRBD2 matching 10 bases. J lost 2 bases, V lost 5 bases, and 5 bases had no gene match. The length of the CDR3 is 15 residues. Per germline, CDR1 MDHEN and CDR2 SYDVKM.

This clone came up once. The rearrangement uses TRBV19 and TRBJ2-7; a weak D match, TRBD2 (5 bases). This CDR3 comprises 13 residues. Per the germline V gene, CDR1 is LNHDA and CDR2 is SQIVND (reference sequence). Between the trimmed V and J ends, which lost 7 bases and 2 bases, there was a span of 12 bases. DNA of the CDR3: TGTGCCAGTACGGGCGGGCATCCCTACGAGCAGTACTTC. Its translation is CASTGGHPYEQYF.

The V call is TRBV7-9, the J call TRBJ1-1; TRBD1 might be the D (5 bases). Trimming removed 7 bases at V and 0 bases at J, with 12 bases between. Germline V lookup: CDR1 SEHNR, CDR2 FQNEAQ (reference sequence). The CDR3 consists of 14 residues. The CDR3 loop is CASTATAMNTEAFF. CDR3 nucleotide sequence: TGTGCCAGCACCGCGACAGCAATGAACACTGAAGCTTTCTTT.

This rearrangement joins TRBV10-3 to TRBJ2-3; 7 bases line up with TRBD1. CDR1 and CDR2 from the germline V gene are ENHRY and SYGVKD. Trimming at V came to 6 bases and at J to 4 bases, leaving 1 base not matched to a gene. This CDR3 contains 12 residues. CDR3 DNA: TGTGCCATCAGCGGACAGGCAGATACGCAGTATTTT. Its protein is CAISGQADTQYF.

This chain uses TRBV5-4 with TRBJ2-3; TRBD1 is a possible D gene (6 bases). V lost 4 bases, J lost 0 bases, and 12 bases lay in between. CDR1 and CDR2 (germline): SGHNT, YYREEE (reference sequence). The CDR3 has 15 residues. The CDR3 region has the DNA TGTGCCAGCAGCCTAACAGGGTCTAGCACAGATACGCAGTATTTT. This sequence encodes CASSLTGSSTDTQYF. The variable domain in full, with the rest retrieved from reference TRBV5-4 and TRBJ2-3, is ETGVTQSPTHLIKTRGQQVTLRCSSQSGHNTVSWYQQALGQGPQFIFQYYREEENGRGNFPPRFSGLQFPNYSSELNVNALELDDSALYLCASSLTGSSTDTQYFGPGTRLTVL.

This clone was observed a few times. The J gene is TRBJ1-5, the V gene TRBV4-3; TRBD1 matches at 9 bases. V lost 0 bases and J lost 6; bases outside the gene matches: 6. Germline CDR1 and CDR2: LGHNA and YSLEER. The CDR3 length is 16 residues. The CDR3 sequence: CASSQDSGQGGQPQHF. CDR3 DNA: TGCGCCAGCAGCCAAGATTCGGGACAGGGTGGTCAGCCCCAGCATTTT.

This clone came up a few times. The chain recombines TRBV7-9 with TRBJ1-6, with 8 bases that match TRBD1. This CDR3 is 14 amino acids long. Germline V CDR1 and CDR2: SEHNR, FQNEAQ (reference sequence). The trim removed 3 bases at V and 13 bases at J, leaving 8 bases unmatched. CDR3 protein: CASSFGQGPIPLHF. The CDR3, as DNA: TGTGCCAGCAGCTTTGGACAGGGCCCCATCCCCCTCCACTTT.